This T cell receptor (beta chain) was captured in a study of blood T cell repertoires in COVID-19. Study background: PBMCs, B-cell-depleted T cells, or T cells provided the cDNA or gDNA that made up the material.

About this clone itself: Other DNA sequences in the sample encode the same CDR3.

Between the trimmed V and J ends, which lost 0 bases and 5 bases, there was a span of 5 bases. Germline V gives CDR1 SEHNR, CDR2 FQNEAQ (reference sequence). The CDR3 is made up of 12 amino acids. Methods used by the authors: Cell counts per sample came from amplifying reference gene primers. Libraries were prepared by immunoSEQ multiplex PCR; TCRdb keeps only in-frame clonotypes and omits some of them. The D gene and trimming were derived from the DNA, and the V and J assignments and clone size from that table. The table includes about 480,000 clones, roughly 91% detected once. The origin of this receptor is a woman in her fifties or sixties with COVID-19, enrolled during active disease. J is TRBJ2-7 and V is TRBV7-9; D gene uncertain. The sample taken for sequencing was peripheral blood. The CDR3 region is CASSLAGHEQYF. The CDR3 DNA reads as TGTGCCAGCAGCTTAGCTGGCCACGAGCAGTACTTC.